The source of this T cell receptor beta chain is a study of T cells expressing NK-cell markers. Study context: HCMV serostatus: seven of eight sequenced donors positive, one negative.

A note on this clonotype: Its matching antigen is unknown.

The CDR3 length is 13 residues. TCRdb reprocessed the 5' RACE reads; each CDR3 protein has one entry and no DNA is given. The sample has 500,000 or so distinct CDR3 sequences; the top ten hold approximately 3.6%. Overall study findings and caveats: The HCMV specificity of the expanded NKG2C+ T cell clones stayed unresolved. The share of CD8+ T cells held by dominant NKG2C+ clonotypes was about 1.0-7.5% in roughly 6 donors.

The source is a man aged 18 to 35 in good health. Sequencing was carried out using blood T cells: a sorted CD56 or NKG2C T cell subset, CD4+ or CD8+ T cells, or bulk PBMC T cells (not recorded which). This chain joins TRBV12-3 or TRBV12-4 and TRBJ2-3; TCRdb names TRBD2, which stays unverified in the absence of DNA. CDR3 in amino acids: CASLAGITDTQYF.